The 23 T cell receptor beta chains given below trace back to one sample, sequenced in a study of cytomegalovirus exposure and HLA in healthy donors. With 60 Vbeta and 13 Jbeta primers, the PCR was carried out. TCRdb's copy holds only in-frame clones and misses some; the assay was immunoSEQ multiplex PCR. Of about 180,000 clones in the sample, around 81% were seen once. The sequenced sample was PBMCs. These receptor sequences come from a woman younger than 30 in good health and CMV-seropositive.

V is TRBV6-1 and J is TRBJ2-1; a weak D match, TRBD1 (5 bases). The CDR3 runs to 11 residues. Germline V gene sequence: CDR1 MNHNS, CDR2 SASEGT. Trimming stripped 7 bases from V and 10 bases from J, with 11 bases between. The CDR3 nucleotides are TGTGCCAGCATGGGGCAATCGGAGCAGTTCTTC. Its translation: CASMGQSEQFF.

The chain combines TRBV25-1 with TRBJ1-4; D remains unclear. The CDR3 covers 14 residues. CDR1 and CDR2 from the germline V gene are MGHDK and SYGVNS. With 6 bases removed from V and 0 bases from J, the gap between germline ends came to 8 bases. The CDR3 reads CASRGGPTNEKLFF. DNA of the CDR3: TGTGCCAGCAGAGGAGGCCCAACTAATGAAAAACTGTTTTTT.

This rearrangement joins TRBV6-1 to TRBJ1-5, with 8 bases that match TRBD1. V lost 7 bases to trimming and J lost 5 bases; unmatched junction nucleotides: 4. The CDR3 sequence is 13 residues long. Germline CDR1 reads MNHNS; CDR2 reads SASEGT. In DNA, the CDR3 is TGTGCCAGCATTGTACAGGGGGATCAGCCCCAGCATTTT. It is translated as CASIVQGDQPQHF.

The CDR3 reads CASKGLGLETQYF. Here the CDR3 DNA reads TGTGCCAGCAAAGGACTGGGGTTGGAGACCCAGTACTTC. The gene calls are TRBV6-5 and TRBJ2-5; tentative D call: TRBD2 (5 bases). V dropped 7 bases and J dropped 5 bases, with 14 bases sitting between them. The CDR3 runs 13 residues. Germline loops: CDR1 MNHEY, CDR2 SVGAGI.

V is TRBV7-9 and J is TRBJ1-3, with a tentative D call TRBD1 (6 bases). Per the germline V gene, CDR1 is SEHNR and CDR2 is FQNEAQ (reference sequence). The V gene lost 8 bases and the J gene lost 0 bases, with 11 bases spanning the gap. The CDR3 is 14 amino acids. CDR3 coding DNA: TGTGCCAGCCCCGGACAGAGCTCTGGAAACACCATATATTTT. As protein: CASPGQSSGNTIYF.

V and J are TRBV9 and TRBJ1-2; D call uncertain. The CDR3 spans 13 residues. The germline V gene encodes CDR1 SGDLS and CDR2 YYNGEE. V gave up 6 bases and J gave up 1 base, with 10 bases separating them. CDR3 nucleotide sequence: TGTGCCAGCATTGGGCCCGGTAACTATGGCTACACCTTC. This sequence encodes CASIGPGNYGYTF.

The chain combines TRBV30 with TRBJ1-1; D possibly corresponds to TRBD1 (5 bases). Trimming left V 2 bases short and J 2 bases short, with 9 bases between. The germline V gene has CDR1 GTSNPN and CDR2 SVGIG (reference sequence). The CDR3 spans 13 residues. CDR3 DNA: TGTGCCTGGAGTAGGGGCCTAAACACTGAAGCTTTCTTT. It specifies CAWSRGLNTEAFF.

This clone was detected only a few times. J is TRBJ2-5 and V is TRBV7-2; D remains unclear. Trimming took 0 bases from V and 5 from J, leaving 13 bases between them. Germline loops: CDR1 SGHTA, CDR2 FQGNSA. The CDR3 runs 15 residues. CDR3 DNA sequence: TGTGCCAGCAGCTTAGCCTCGGTTTCTTGGGAGACCCAGTACTTC. It codes for CASSLASVSWETQYF.

The chain has TRBV19 and TRBJ1-1; 10 nucleotides align to TRBD1. This CDR3 has 14 residues. V was pared by 4 bases and J by 5 bases, with 4 bases of the junction left unmatched. From germline, CDR1 is LNHDA and CDR2 SQIVND (reference sequence). CDR3 sequence (DNA): TGTGCCAGTAGTACCCGGGACAGGGGAACTGAAGCTTTCTTT. Amino acid sequence: CASSTRDRGTEAFF.

This chain joins TRBV7-8 and TRBJ2-2; the D gene is possibly TRBD2 (6 bases). The CDR3 length is 17 residues. V lost 5 bases to trimming and J lost 5 bases, with 21 bases between them. Per the germline V gene, CDR1 is SGHVS and CDR2 is FQNEAQ. The DNA of the CDR3 is TGTGCCAGCAGCCTCATAGGAGGGACCACGAGGACCGGGGAGCTGTTTTTT. Protein product: CASSLIGGTTRTGELFF.

The V gene is TRBV7-6, the J gene TRBJ2-1; 9 nucleotides agree with TRBD1. After removal of 5 bases from V and 9 bases from J, the junction contained 11 bases not matched to a gene. From germline, CDR1 is SGHVS and CDR2 FNYEAQ. The CDR3 is 15 amino acids. CDR3 sequence (DNA): TGTGCCAGCAGCCCACCCCAACAGGGGGCGTTTGAGCAGTTCTTC. It is translated as CASSPPQQGAFEQFF.

The chain has TRBV30 and TRBJ2-3; a weak D match, TRBD2 (5 bases). Germline V gene sequence: CDR1 GTSNPN, CDR2 SVGIG (reference sequence). This CDR3 is built from 15 residues. V lost 0 bases, J lost 2 bases, and 12 bases lay in between. CDR3 loop: CAWSVGREYTDTQYF. DNA of the CDR3: TGTGCCTGGAGTGTAGGTCGGGAATACACAGATACGCAGTATTTT. Looking up the rest from reference TRBV30 and TRBJ2-3 gives the full variable domain: SQTIHQWPATLVQPVGSPLSLECTVEGTSNPNLYWYRQAAGRGLQLLFYSVGIGQISSEVPQNLSASRPQDRQFILSSKKLLLSDSGFYLCAWSVGREYTDTQYFGPGTRLTVL.

The chain links TRBV4-1 to TRBJ1-5; D remains ambiguous. V dropped 2 bases and J dropped 6 bases, with 23 bases sitting between them. The germline V gene has CDR1 MGHRA and CDR2 YSYEKL. This CDR3 region has 18 residues. Here the CDR3 DNA reads TGCGCCAGCAGCCAAAGGCCACAGAGGGTGATGGGTGCTCAGCCCCAGCATTTT. It is translated as CASSQRPQRVMGAQPQHF.

In this sample, this clone turned up a few times. The gene calls are TRBV11-2 and TRBJ2-7, with 13 bases identical to TRBD2. The CDR3 spans 17 residues. The junction had 5 bases not matched to a gene; V was cut back by 1 base and J by 2 bases. From germline, CDR1 is SGHAT and CDR2 FQNNGV. The CDR3 sequence is CASSLAGTSGAPYEQYF. DNA for the CDR3: TGTGCCAGCAGCTTAGCTGGGACTAGCGGGGCCCCCTACGAGCAGTACTTC. Full variable domain (outside the CDR3, taken from reference TRBV11-2 and TRBJ2-7): EAGVAQSPRYKIIEKRQSVAFWCNPISGHATLYWYQQILGQGPKLLIQFQNNGVVDDSQLPKDRFSAERLKGVDSTLKIQPAKLEDSAVYLCASSLAGTSGAPYEQYFGPGTRLTVT.

V gene TRBV4-1 combines with J gene TRBJ2-1; no clear D. The V end lost 3 bases, the J end lost 1 base, and 7 bases lay between the germline ends. Germline CDR1 reads MGHRA; CDR2 reads YSYEKL. The CDR3 has 14 amino acids. The CDR3 sequence is CASSQSESYNEQFF. CDR3 DNA: TGCGCCAGCAGCCAGAGTGAGTCCTACAATGAGCAGTTCTTC.

This clone occurred once. This chain uses TRBV9 with TRBJ1-1; 9 bases fit TRBD1. V shed 0 bases and J 4 bases; nucleotides not matched to a gene: 4. From germline, CDR1 is SGDLS and CDR2 YYNGEE. This CDR3 region has 15 residues. The CDR3 sequence is CASSVGGTGLTEAFF. As DNA, the CDR3 is TGTGCCAGCAGCGTAGGTGGGACAGGGCTCACTGAAGCTTTCTTT.

The V gene is TRBV19, the J gene TRBJ2-1, with TRBD2 identical over 15 bases. V shed 4 bases, J shed 4 bases, and the junction held 2 bases outside the gene matches. This CDR3 is 16 amino acids long. Germline CDR1 reads LNHDA; CDR2 reads SQIVND (reference sequence). The DNA for the CDR3 is TGTGCCAGTAGTACAGGACTAGCGGGGGGGTACAATGAGCAGTTCTTC. Translating it yields CASSTGLAGGYNEQFF. Looking up the rest from reference TRBV19 and TRBJ2-1 gives the full variable domain: DGGITQSPKYLFRKEGQNVTLSCEQNLNHDAMYWYRQDPGQGLRLIYYSQIVNDFQKGDIAEGYSVSREKKESFPLTVTSAQKNPTAFYLCASSTGLAGGYNEQFFGPGTRLTVL.

V is TRBV27 and J is TRBJ1-3; 7 nucleotides agree with TRBD1. Germline V lookup: CDR1 MNHEY, CDR2 SMNVEV (reference sequence). The CDR3 covers 14 residues. V trimming: 7 bases; J trimming: 4 bases; junction bases outside the gene matches: 7. The CDR3 bases are TGTGCCAGCATGAAGGGGGCCGCAGGAAACACCATATATTTT. This codes for CASMKGAAGNTIYF.

The CDR3 region is CASSDGTGPDTQYF. The CDR3 DNA reads as TGTGCCAGCAGTGACGGGACAGGACCAGATACGCAGTATTTT. The chain employs TRBV6-1 and TRBJ2-3; 8 bases match TRBD1. CDR1 is MNHNS, CDR2 SASEGT, per germline. The CDR3 length is 14 residues. V shed 3 bases, J shed 4 bases, and the junction held 3 bases outside the gene matches.

The chain is built from TRBV11-2 and TRBJ1-3; TRBD1 might be the D (5 bases). The V end was cut by 4 bases, the J end by 0 bases, with 10 bases between. The length of the CDR3 is 15 residues. Per the germline V gene, CDR1 is SGHAT and CDR2 is FQNNGV. The CDR3 spells CASSSIQGSGNTIYF. CDR3 sequence (DNA): TGTGCCAGCAGCTCAATCCAGGGCTCTGGAAACACCATATATTTT.

The chain is built from TRBV28 and TRBJ2-7, with a possible D match to TRBD1 (7 bases). The V gene's germline CDR1 is MDHEN and CDR2 SYDVKM. Trimming took off 6 bases at V and 2 bases at J, with 20 bases between the two ends. The CDR3 is 16 residues long. This CDR3 is CASRPKLRDSTYEQYF. In nucleotides, the CDR3 is TGTGCCAGCAGGCCCAAATTGCGGGACAGTACCTACGAGCAGTACTTC. Full variable domain (missing parts from reference TRBV28 and TRBJ2-7): DVKVTQSSRYLVKRTGEKVFLECVQDMDHENMFWYRQDPGLGLRLIYFSYDVKMKEKGDIPEGYSVSREKKERFSLILESASTNQTSMYLCASRPKLRDSTYEQYFGPGTRLTVT.

The chain links TRBV5-5 to TRBJ1-2; D gene uncertain. The V end lost 5 bases, the J end lost 4 bases, and 9 bases lay between the germline ends. The CDR3 runs 12 residues. The germline V gene encodes CDR1 SGHKS and CDR2 YYEKEE (reference sequence). CDR3 sequence: CASRSDFYGYTF. The CDR3 DNA reads as TGTGCCAGCAGGTCGGACTTCTATGGCTACACCTTC. Variable domain in full (rest from reference TRBV5-5 and TRBJ1-2): DAGVTQSPTHLIKTRGQQVTLRCSPISGHKSVSWYQQVLGQGPQFIFQYYEKEERGRGNFPDRFSARQFPNYSSELNVNALLLGDSALYLCASRSDFYGYTFGSGTRLTVV.

The chain couples TRBV6-5 to TRBJ2-5; unclear D gene. Germline values: CDR1 MNHEY, CDR2 SVGAGI. Trimming took off 3 bases at V and 3 bases at J, with 8 bases between the two ends. The CDR3 is made up of 13 amino acids. The CDR3 reads CASSYPLEETQYF. The DNA of the CDR3 is TGTGCCAGCAGTTATCCCCTAGAAGAGACCCAGTACTTC.